This T cell receptor (beta chain) was obtained from a study of neurological immune-mediated disorders. TCRdb re-called the 5' RACE reads with MiXCR, one entry per CDR3 protein. The table records 16,000 or so distinct CDR3 sequences, around 9% of them present only once. Germline CDR1 reads MDHEN; CDR2 reads SYDVKM. The CDR3 has 12 amino acids. V lost 3 bases to trimming and J lost 5 bases, with 4 bases between them. General observations from the study: The absence of any CDR3 amino acid sequence shared by expanded clones across subjects suggests that repertoires were private in all groups.

This clonotype was observed many times. Its antigen is currently unknown. This sequence joins TRBV28 and TRBJ2-2; D is undetermined. The TCR sequence derives from a man aged 50 to 60 in good health. The sequenced material came from CD8+ T cells from blood. Here the CDR3 DNA reads TGTGCCAGCAGTTTCGGTACCGGGGAGCTGTTTTTT. Translating gives CASSFGTGELFF. Together with reference TRBV28 and TRBJ2-2, the CDR3 gives the full variable domain: DVKVTQSSRYLVKRTGEKVFLECVQDMDHENMFWYRQDPGLGLRLIYFSYDVKMKEKGDIPEGYSVSREKKERFSLILESASTNQTSMYLCASSFGTGELFFGEGSRLTVL.